A selection of T cell receptor beta chains follows, all from one sample in a study of cytomegalovirus exposure and HLA in healthy donors. Assay: immunoSEQ multiplex PCR; the TCRdb copy retains only in-frame clones and omits some. The sample holds about 140,000 clones; around 73% are singletons and the top ten take roughly an eighth. Sequenced sample: PBMCs. The receptors here all came from a human donor in good health. Both conserved end residues are trimmed from each CDR3. The order of the fields is J gene, V gene, CDR3 protein.

j_gene: TRBJ2-7
v_gene: TRBV7-9
CDR3aa: ASSSPYSSTYEQY

j_gene: TRBJ1-1
v_gene: TRBV4-1
CDR3aa: ASSQDGLGTGGTEAF

j_gene: TRBJ2-2
v_gene: TRBV18
CDR3aa: ASSPGVPGQSGELF

j_gene: TRBJ2-1
v_gene: TRBV27
CDR3aa: ASSFRGTVSYNEQF

j_gene: TRBJ2-3
v_gene: TRBV9
CDR3aa: ASSVVAGGGTDTQY

j_gene: TRBJ2-5
v_gene: TRBV19
CDR3aa: ASSPRQGAYQETQY

j_gene: TRBJ2-1
v_gene: TRBV28
CDR3aa: VVSGTRNGGEQF

j_gene: TRBJ2-1
v_gene: TRBV10-3
CDR3aa: AISEADQSSYNEQF

j_gene: TRBJ1-3
v_gene: TRBV5-6
CDR3aa: ASSLKQGRNTIY

j_gene: TRBJ1-5
v_gene: TRBV7-2
CDR3aa: ASSRTGGAGQPQH

j_gene: TRBJ2-1
v_gene: TRBV29-1
CDR3aa: SVEVLTGLAGGISNEQF

j_gene: TRBJ2-3
v_gene: TRBV12-5
CDR3aa: ASGFSLERGASTDTQY

j_gene: TRBJ2-5
v_gene: TRBV4-2
CDR3aa: ASRNSRETQY

j_gene: TRBJ2-7
v_gene: TRBV2
CDR3aa: ASKGLYEQY

j_gene: TRBJ1-3
v_gene: TRBV2
CDR3aa: ASSDTAAGNTIY

j_gene: TRBJ2-3
v_gene: TRBV7-9
CDR3aa: ASSSTGGILRDTQY

j_gene: TRBJ2-7
v_gene: TRBV6-1
CDR3aa: ASSEEAGETYEQY

j_gene: TRBJ1-5
v_gene: TRBV28
CDR3aa: ASSSPTGGYDQPQH

j_gene: TRBJ1-1
v_gene: TRBV6-5
CDR3aa: ATYRGRDTEAF

j_gene: TRBJ1-1
v_gene: TRBV5-4
CDR3aa: ASSLSWEHTEAF

j_gene: TRBJ1-2
v_gene: TRBV6-1
CDR3aa: ASSARRDRANYGYT

j_gene: TRBJ2-3
v_gene: TRBV5-1
CDR3aa: ASSSGTSGESQY

j_gene: TRBJ1-4
v_gene: TRBV6-6
CDR3aa: ASTVNRGSNEKLF

j_gene: TRBJ1-2
v_gene: TRBV29-1
CDR3aa: SVEDGDRAYGYT

j_gene: TRBJ2-5
v_gene: TRBV28
CDR3aa: ASSLPKGLAGGQTQY

j_gene: TRBJ1-2
v_gene: TRBV5-1
CDR3aa: ASSLGQTWYGYT

j_gene: TRBJ2-2
v_gene: TRBV28
CDR3aa: ASRPQGNTGELF